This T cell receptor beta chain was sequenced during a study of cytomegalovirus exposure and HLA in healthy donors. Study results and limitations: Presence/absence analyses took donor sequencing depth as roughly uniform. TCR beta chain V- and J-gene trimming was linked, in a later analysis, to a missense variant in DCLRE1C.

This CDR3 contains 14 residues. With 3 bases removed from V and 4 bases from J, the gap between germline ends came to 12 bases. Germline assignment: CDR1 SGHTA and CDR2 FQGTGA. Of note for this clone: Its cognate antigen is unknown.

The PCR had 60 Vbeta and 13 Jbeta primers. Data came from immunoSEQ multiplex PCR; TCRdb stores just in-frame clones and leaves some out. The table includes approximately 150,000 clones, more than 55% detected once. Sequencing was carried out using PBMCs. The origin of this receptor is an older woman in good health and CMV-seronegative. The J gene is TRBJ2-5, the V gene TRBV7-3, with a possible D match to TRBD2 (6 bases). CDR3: CASSFGHGGETQYF. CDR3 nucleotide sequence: TGTGCCAGCAGCTTCGGTCACGGGGGAGAGACCCAGTACTTC.